The TCR beta chain described here comes from a study of T cell changes during pregnancy in multiple sclerosis. The data were produced by immunoSEQ multiplex PCR, yet TCRdb's version contains in-frame clones alone and is incomplete. The sample includes about 40,000 clones, about 94% of them seen just once. Germline CDR1 is GTSNPN and CDR2 is SVGIG (reference sequence). The length of the CDR3 is 15 residues. V was clipped by 0 bases and J by 3 bases, with 11 bases between them. Source: peripheral blood, taken in the third trimester of pregnancy. The rearrangement links TRBV30 to TRBJ1-4; D is perhaps TRBD1 (6 bases). This TCR was sampled from a female donor with multiple sclerosis, enrolled in a pregnancy study. CDR3 coding DNA: TGTGCCTGGAGTGTAGGGGGGGCTGCTAATGAAAAACTGTTTTTT. Translating gives CAWSVGGAANEKLFF.